What follows are 10 T cell receptor beta chains derived from one specimen sequenced in a study of patients and donors after allogeneic stem cell transplantation. MiXCR was run by TCRdb on the RT-PCR reads, yielding one entry per CDR3 protein. Of about 26,000 distinct CDR3 sequences listed, roughly 8% are singletons. The source material was blood, either unsorted or a sorted T cell fraction (not recorded which). These receptors all stem from a human donor who was either an allogeneic HSCT recipient or a stem cell or donor lymphocyte infusion donor (not recorded which). It is not recorded whose cells these are; they may come from a transplant donor.

This chain connects TRBV20-1 to TRBJ1-5, with TRBD1 as a possible D gene (6 bases). Germline V gives CDR1 DFQATT, CDR2 SNEGSKA (reference sequence). This CDR3 region has 13 residues. Between the trimmed V and J ends, which lost 1 base and 5 bases, there was a span of 9 bases. CDR3 residues: CSARGTVDQPQHF. The CDR3 nucleotides are TGCAGTGCTAGAGGGACAGTGGATCAGCCCCAGCATTTT.

This clonotype has just a few counts. V is TRBV19 and J is TRBJ2-3; D unclear. The CDR3 covers 16 residues. Germline-derived CDR1 and CDR2 are LNHDA and SQIVND (reference sequence). V was trimmed by 4 bases and J by 7 bases, leaving 21 bases between them. The CDR3 bases are TGTGCCAGTAGTACGAAGTTATCGCTTGGGATATATACGCAGTATTTT. Its protein product is CASSTKLSLGIYTQYF.

Only a few counts were recorded for this clonotype. This sequence joins TRBV9 and TRBJ2-4; D is ambiguous. In germline, CDR1 is SGDLS, CDR2 YYNGEE. Trimming took 2 bases from V and 5 from J, leaving 11 bases between them. The CDR3 is made up of 14 amino acids. In nucleotides, the CDR3 is TGTGCCAGCAGCGTTGGTAATCGCGAAAACATTCAGTACTTC. It yields the protein CASSVGNRENIQYF.

This clonotype showed up many times. The rearrangement uses TRBV7-3 and TRBJ1-1; 11 nucleotides line up with TRBD1. Unmatched junction bases numbered 7, after V lost 5 bases and J lost 5 bases. CDR3 length: 15 amino acids. Germline V gives CDR1 SGHTA, CDR2 FQGTGA. CDR3 nucleotides: TGTGCCAGCAGCGAGGGGACAGGGGGATGGACTGAAGCTTTCTTT. It specifies CASSEGTGGWTEAFF. The entire variable domain, with the rest obtained from reference TRBV7-3 and TRBJ1-1, is as follows: GAGVSQTPSNKVTEKGKYVELRCDPISGHTALYWYRQSLGQGPEFLIYFQGTGAADDSGLPNDRFFAVRPEGSVSTLKIQRTERGDSAVYLCASSEGTGGWTEAFFGQGTRLTVV.

Many counts were recorded for this clonotype. This sequence joins TRBV7-8 and TRBJ2-7; 12 nucleotides line up with TRBD2. V gave up 6 bases and J gave up 0 bases; unmatched junction bases: 6. The CDR3 has 16 amino acids. Germline-derived CDR1 and CDR2 are SGHVS and FQNEAQ. CDR3 DNA: TGTGCCAGCAGTTCACCGGGACTAGCGGGCTCCTACGAGCAGTACTTC. Protein product: CASSSPGLAGSYEQYF.

The chain couples TRBV20-1 to TRBJ1-1, with D uncertain. The germline V gene encodes CDR1 DFQATT and CDR2 SNEGSKA (reference sequence). The V gene lost 5 bases and the J gene lost 2 bases, with 15 bases spanning the gap. This CDR3 spans 14 amino acids. The CDR3 coding sequence is TGCAGTGCTCCTCCCCCATGGGGAAACACTGAAGCTTTCTTT. Protein: CSAPPPWGNTEAFF.

At least ten counts were recorded for this clonotype. The chain has TRBV12-3 or TRBV12-4 and TRBJ2-2, with D maybe TRBD2 (6 bases). The CDR3 extends over 12 amino acids. V lost 9 bases and J lost 7, with 12 bases in between. CDR3 residues: CARGVEGGELFF. In DNA form, the CDR3 reads TGTGCCAGGGGGGTGGAGGGCGGGGAGCTGTTTTTT.

V and J are TRBV5-1 and TRBJ1-6; D gene unclear. V was cut by 4 bases and J by 6 bases, with 14 bases left in between. Germline CDR1 reads SGHRS; CDR2 reads YFSETQ. CDR3 length: 15 amino acids. The CDR3: CASSLQAGSNSPLHF. CDR3 DNA: TGCGCCAGCAGCCTGCAGGCGGGATCTAATTCACCCCTCCACTTT.

This clonotype was picked up many times. The V and J genes are TRBV5-4 and TRBJ2-3; perhaps TRBD2 as D (7 bases). The CDR3 has 15 residues. Germline V lookup: CDR1 SGHNT, CDR2 YYREEE (reference sequence). Trimming took off 4 bases at V and 4 bases at J, with 16 bases between the two ends. The CDR3 DNA sequence: TGTGCCAGCAGCCCTCGCGGGGGCCGGGCAGATACGCAGTATTTT. It yields the protein CASSPRGGRADTQYF. Filled out from reference TRBV5-4 and TRBJ2-3, the complete variable domain reads ETGVTQSPTHLIKTRGQQVTLRCSSQSGHNTVSWYQQALGQGPQFIFQYYREEENGRGNFPPRFSGLQFPNYSSELNVNALELDDSALYLCASSPRGGRADTQYFGPGTRLTVL.

J is TRBJ2-7 and V is TRBV29-1; no firm D call. V was trimmed by 2 bases and J by 2 bases, leaving 1 base between them. CDR3 length: 10 amino acids. Germline-derived CDR1 and CDR2 are SQVTM and ANQGSEA. CDR3 nucleotides: TGCAGCGTTGAAACCTACGAGCAGTACTTC. This translates into CSVETYEQYF.